The sample holds one count of the clone carrying this T cell receptor (beta chain). Antigen: not known. The record originates from a study of cytomegalovirus exposure and HLA in healthy donors. Study information: A prior study identified approximately 110 million unique TCR beta sequences from 180 million or so T cells. Unique TCRs numbering some 80 million, obtained from HLA-typed donors, made up an early data release.

Study-level findings and limits: Analyzed later, most CMV-associated TCR beta chains appeared HLA-restricted. Solely CMV serostatus was available to characterize immune exposure.

The PCR was carried out with 60 Vbeta primers and 13 Jbeta primers. Clones were read by immunoSEQ multiplex PCR, and TCRdb kept only the in-frame ones, dropping some. There are 95,000 to 150,000 clones in the sample; 65% to 80% occur only once, and less than 3% lies in the top ten. The CDR3 runs to 15 residues. The trim removed 4 bases at V and 1 base at J, leaving 1 base unmatched. The germline V gene encodes CDR1 SNHLY and CDR2 FYNNEI. The receptor comes from a woman in her thirties or forties in good health and CMV-seropositive. The rearrangement links TRBV2 to TRBJ2-5; 12 nucleotides agree with TRBD2. Sequencing was done on a sample of PBMCs. CDR3 residues: CASSASGRAQETQYF. In nucleotides, the CDR3 is TGTGCCAGCAGTGCTAGCGGGAGGGCCCAAGAGACCCAGTACTTC. Looking up the rest from reference TRBV2 and TRBJ2-5 gives the full variable domain: EPEVTQTPSHQVTQMGQEVILRCVPISNHLYFYWYRQILGQKVEFLVSFYNNEISEKSEIFDDQFSVERPDGSNFTLKIRSTKLEDSAMYFCASSASGRAQETQYFGPGTRLLVL.